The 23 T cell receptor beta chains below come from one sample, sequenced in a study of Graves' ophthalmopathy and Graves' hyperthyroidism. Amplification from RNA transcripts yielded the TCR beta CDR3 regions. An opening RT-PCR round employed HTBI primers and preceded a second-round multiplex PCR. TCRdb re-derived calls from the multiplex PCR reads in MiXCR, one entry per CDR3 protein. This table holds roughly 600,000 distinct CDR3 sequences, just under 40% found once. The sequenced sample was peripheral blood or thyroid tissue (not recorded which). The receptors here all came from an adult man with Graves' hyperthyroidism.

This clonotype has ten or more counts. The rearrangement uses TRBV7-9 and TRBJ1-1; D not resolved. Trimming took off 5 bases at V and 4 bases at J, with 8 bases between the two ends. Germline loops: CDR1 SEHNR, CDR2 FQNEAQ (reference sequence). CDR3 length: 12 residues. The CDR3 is CASSQGLTEAFF. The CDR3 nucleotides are TGTGCCAGCAGCCAAGGCCTCACTGAAGCTTTCTTT.

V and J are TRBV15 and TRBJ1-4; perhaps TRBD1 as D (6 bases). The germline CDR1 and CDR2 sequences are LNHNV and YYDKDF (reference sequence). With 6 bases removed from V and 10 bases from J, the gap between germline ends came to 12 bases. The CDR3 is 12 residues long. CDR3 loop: CATSYRDTKLFF. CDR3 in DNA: TGTGCCACCAGTTACAGGGATACAAAACTGTTTTTT.

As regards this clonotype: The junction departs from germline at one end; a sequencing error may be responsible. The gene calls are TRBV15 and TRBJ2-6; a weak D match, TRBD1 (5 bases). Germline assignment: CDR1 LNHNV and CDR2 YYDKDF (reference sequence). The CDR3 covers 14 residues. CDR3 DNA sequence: TGTGCCACCAGCAGAGCGCCCAGGGCGAACACTGAAGCTTTC. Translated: CATSRAPRANTEAF.

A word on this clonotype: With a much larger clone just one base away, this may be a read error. The CDR3 sequence is CCARAAGPNTEAFF. The CDR3 bases are TGCTGTGCTAGAGCGGCAGGCCCGAACACTGAAGCTTTCTTT. V gene TRBV20-1 combines with J gene TRBJ1-1, with D unresolved. The CDR3 is made up of 14 amino acids. Germline lookup yields CDR1 DFQATT and CDR2 SNEGSKA (reference sequence).

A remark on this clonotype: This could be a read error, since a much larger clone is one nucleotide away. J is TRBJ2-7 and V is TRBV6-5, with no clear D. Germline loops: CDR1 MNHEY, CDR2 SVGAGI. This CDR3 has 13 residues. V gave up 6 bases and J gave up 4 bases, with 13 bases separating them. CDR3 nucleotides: TGTGCCAGCAGGGGTATCGACTGGTACGAGCAGTACTTC. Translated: CASRGIDWYEQYF.

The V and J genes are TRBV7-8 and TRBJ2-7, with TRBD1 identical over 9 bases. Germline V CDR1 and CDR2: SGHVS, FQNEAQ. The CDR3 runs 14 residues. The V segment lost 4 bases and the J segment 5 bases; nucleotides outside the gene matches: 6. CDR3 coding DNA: TGTGCCAGCAGCTCGTGGACAGGGGTCAACGAGCAGTACTTC. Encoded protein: CASSSWTGVNEQYF.

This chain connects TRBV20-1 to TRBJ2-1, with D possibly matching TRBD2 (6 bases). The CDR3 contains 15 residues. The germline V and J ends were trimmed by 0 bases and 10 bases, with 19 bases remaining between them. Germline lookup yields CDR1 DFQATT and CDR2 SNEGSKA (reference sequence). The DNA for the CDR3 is TGCAGTGCTAGAGATTTGGGCGGGATGACCGGGGAGCAGTTCTTC. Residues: CSARDLGGMTGEQFF.

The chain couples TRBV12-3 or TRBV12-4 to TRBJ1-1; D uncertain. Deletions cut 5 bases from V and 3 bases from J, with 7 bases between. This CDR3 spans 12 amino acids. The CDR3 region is CASSPLDTEAFF. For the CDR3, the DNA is TGTGCCAGCAGTCCATTGGACACTGAAGCTTTCTTT.

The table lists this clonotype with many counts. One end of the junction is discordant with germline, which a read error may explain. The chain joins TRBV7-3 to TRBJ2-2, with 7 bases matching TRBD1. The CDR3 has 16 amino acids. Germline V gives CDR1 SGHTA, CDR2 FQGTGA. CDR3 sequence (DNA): TGTGCCAGCAGCCCCACCGGGACAGCGAACACCGGGGAGCCGTTTTTT. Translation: CASSPTGTANTGEPFF.

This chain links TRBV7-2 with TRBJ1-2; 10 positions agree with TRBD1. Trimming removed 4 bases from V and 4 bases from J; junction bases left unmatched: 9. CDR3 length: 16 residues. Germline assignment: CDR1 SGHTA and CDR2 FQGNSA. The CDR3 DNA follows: TGTGCCAGCAGCTCGAGTGCGGGACAGGGGATCTATGGCTACACCTTC. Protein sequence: CASSSSAGQGIYGYTF.

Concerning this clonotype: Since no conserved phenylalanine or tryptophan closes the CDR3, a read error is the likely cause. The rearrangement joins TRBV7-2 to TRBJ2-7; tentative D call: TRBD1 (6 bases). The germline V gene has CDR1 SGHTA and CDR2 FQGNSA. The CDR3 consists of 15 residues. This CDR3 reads CASSLTGLSSYKQYL. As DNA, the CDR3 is TGTGCCAGCAGCTTGACAGGCCTTAGCTCCTACAAGCAGTACCTC.

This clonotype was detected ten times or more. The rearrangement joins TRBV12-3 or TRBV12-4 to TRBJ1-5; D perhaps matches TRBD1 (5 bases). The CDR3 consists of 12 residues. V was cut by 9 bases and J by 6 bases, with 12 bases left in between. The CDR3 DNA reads TGTGCCAGTGGGGCGTACGGTCAGCCCCAGCATTTT. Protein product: CASGAYGQPQHF.

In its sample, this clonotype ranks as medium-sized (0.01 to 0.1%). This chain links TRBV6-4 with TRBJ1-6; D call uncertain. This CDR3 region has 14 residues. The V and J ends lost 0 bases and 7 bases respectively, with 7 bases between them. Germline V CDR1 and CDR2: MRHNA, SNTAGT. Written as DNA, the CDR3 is TGTGCCAGCAGTGACTCGGTGGGGAATTCACCCCTCCACTTT. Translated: CASSDSVGNSPLHF.

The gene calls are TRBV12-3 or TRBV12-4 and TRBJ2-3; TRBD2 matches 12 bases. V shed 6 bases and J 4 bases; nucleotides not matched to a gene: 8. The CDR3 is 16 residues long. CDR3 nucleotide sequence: TGTGCCAGCAGGCTAAGACTAGCGGGAGAAGCAGATACGCAGTATTTT. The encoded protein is CASRLRLAGEADTQYF.

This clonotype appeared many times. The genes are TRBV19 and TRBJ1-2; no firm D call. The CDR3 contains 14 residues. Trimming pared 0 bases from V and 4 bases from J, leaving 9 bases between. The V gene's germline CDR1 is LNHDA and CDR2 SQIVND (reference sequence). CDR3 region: CASSIDRGSYGYTF. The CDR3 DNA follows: TGTGCCAGTAGTATAGATCGAGGATCCTATGGCTACACCTTC.

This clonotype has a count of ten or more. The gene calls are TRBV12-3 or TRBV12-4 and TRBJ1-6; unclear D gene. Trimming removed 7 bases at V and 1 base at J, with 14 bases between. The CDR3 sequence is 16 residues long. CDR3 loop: CASTLGWQSYNSPLHF. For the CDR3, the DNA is TGTGCCAGCACCTTGGGGTGGCAGTCCTATAATTCACCCCTCCACTTT.

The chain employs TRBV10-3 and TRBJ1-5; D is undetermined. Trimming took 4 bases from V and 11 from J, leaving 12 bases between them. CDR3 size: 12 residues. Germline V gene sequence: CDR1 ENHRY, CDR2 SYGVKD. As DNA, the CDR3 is TGTGCCATCAGTGGGCTCGGCGGGACCCAGCATTTT. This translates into CAISGLGGTQHF.

CDR3 region: CSVGATGVDSPLHF. The CDR3 region has the DNA TGCAGCGTTGGGGCAACAGGGGTGGATTCACCCCTCCACTTT. The genes are TRBV29-1 and TRBJ1-6; 7 nucleotides align to TRBD1. Germline V gene sequence: CDR1 SQVTM, CDR2 ANQGSEA. V dropped 4 bases and J dropped 8; count of bases not matched to a gene: 8. The CDR3 spans 14 residues.

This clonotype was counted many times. The CDR3 is CAISDASNPKQYF. For the CDR3, the DNA is TGTGCCATCAGTGACGCTAGCAACCCAAAGCAGTATTTT. This chain joins TRBV10-3 and TRBJ2-3; a weak D match, TRBD2 (5 bases). Trimming took off 3 bases at V and 11 bases at J, with 15 bases between the two ends. Germline loops: CDR1 ENHRY, CDR2 SYGVKD. The CDR3 runs to 13 residues.

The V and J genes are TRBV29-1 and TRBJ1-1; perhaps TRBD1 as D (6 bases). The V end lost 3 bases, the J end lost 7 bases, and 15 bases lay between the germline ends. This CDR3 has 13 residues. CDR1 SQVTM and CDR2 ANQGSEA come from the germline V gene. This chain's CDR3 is CSVERRVDSEAFF. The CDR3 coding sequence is TGCAGCGTTGAGCGGAGAGTGGACAGTGAAGCTTTCTTT. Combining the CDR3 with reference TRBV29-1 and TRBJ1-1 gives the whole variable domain SAVISQKPSRDICQRGTSLTIQCQVDSQVTMMFWYRQQPGQSLTLIATANQGSEATYESGFVIDKFPISRPNLTFSTLTVSNMSPEDSSIYLCSVERRVDSEAFFGQGTRLTVV.

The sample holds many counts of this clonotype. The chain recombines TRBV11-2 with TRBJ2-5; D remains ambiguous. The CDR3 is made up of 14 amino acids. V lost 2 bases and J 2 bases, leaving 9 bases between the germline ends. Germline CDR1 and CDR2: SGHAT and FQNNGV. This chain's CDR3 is CASSLISGQETQYF. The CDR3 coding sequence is TGTGCCAGCAGCTTAATCAGTGGGCAAGAGACCCAGTACTTC.

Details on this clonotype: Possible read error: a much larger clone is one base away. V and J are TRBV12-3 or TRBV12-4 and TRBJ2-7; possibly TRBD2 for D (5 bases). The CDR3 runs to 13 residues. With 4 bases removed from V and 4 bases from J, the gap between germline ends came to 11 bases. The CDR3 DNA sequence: TGTGCCAGCAGTTACGCGGCGGGTTACGAGCAGTACTTC. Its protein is CASSYAAGYEQYF.

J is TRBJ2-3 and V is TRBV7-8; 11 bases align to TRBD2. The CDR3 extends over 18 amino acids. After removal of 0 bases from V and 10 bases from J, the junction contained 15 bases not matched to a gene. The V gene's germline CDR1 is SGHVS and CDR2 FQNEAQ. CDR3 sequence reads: CASSLAVGLAAQVRSQYF. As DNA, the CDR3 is TGTGCCAGCAGCTTAGCGGTGGGACTAGCGGCCCAGGTTCGGTCGCAGTATTTT.